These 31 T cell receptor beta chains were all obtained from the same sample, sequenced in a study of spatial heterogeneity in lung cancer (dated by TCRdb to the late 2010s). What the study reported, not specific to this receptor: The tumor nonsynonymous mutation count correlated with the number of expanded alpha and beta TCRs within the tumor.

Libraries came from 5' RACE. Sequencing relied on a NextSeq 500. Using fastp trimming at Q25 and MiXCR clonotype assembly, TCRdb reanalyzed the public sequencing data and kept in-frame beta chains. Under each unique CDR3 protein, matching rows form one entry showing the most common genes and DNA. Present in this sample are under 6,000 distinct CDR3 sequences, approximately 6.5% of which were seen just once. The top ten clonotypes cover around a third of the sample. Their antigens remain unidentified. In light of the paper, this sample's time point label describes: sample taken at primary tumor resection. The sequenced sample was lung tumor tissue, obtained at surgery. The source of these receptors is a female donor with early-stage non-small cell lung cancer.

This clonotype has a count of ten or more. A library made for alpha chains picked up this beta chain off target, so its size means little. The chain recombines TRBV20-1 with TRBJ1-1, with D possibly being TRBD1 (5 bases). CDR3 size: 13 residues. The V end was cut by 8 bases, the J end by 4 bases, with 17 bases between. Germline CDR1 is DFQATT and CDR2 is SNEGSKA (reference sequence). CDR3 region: CSFFGAQGTEAFF. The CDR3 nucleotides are TGCAGTTTTTTCGGGGCTCAGGGCACTGAAGCTTTCTTT.

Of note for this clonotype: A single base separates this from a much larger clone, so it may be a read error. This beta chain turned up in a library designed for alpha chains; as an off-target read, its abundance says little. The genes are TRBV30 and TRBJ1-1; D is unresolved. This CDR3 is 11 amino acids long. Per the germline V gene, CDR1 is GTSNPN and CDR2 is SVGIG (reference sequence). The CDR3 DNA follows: TGTGCCTACGAAAGAAACACTGAAGCTTCCTTT. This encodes CAYERNTEASF.

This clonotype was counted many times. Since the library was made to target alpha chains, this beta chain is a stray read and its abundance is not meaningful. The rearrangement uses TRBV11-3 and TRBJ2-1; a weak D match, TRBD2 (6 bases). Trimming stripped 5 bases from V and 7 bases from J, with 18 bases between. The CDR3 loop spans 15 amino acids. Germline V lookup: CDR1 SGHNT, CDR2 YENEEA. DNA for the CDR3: TGTGCCAGCAGCCGTCGGGACTCTTCTATTAATGAGCAGTTCTTC. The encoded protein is CASSRRDSSINEQFF.

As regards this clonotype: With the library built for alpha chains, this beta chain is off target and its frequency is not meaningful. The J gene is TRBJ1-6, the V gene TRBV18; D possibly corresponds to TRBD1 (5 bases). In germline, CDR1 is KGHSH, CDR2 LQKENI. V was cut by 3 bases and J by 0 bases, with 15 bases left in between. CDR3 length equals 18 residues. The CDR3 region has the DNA TGTGCCAGCTCACCGGGATACAGGTCGAGCTCCTATAATTCACCCCTCCACTTT. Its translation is CASSPGYRSSSYNSPLHF. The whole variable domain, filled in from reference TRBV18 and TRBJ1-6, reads NAGVMQNPRHLVRRRGQEARLRCSPMKGHSHVYWYRQLPEEGLKFMVYLQKENIIDESGMPKERFSAEFPKEGPSILRIQQVVRGDSAAYFCASSPGYRSSSYNSPLHFGNGTRLTVT.

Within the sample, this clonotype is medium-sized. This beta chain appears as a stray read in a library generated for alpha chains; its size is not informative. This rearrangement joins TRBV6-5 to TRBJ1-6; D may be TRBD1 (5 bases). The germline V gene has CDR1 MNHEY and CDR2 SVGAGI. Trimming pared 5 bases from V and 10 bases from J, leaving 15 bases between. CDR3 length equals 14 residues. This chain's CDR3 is CASSQDIEYSPLHF. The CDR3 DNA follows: TGTGCCAGCAGTCAGGACATTGAATACTCACCCCTCCACTTT.

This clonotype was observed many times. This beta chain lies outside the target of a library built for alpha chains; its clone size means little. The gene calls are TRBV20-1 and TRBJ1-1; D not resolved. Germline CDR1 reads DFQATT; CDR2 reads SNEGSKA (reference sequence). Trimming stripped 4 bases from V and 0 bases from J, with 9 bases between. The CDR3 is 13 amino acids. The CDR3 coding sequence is TGCAGTGCTATGCAACACTTGAACACTGAAGCTTTCTTT. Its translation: CSAMQHLNTEAFF.

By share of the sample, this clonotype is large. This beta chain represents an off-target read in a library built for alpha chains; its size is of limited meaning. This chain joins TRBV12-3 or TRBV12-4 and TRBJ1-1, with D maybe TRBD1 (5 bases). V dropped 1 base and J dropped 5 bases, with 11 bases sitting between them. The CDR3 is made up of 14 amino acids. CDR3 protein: CASSLVGEGTEAFF. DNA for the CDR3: TGTGCCAGCAGTTTAGTGGGGGAAGGGACTGAAGCTTTCTTT.

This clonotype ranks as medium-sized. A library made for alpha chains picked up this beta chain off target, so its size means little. CDR3 region: CASSLERDEQFF. As DNA, the CDR3 is TGTGCCAGCAGCTTAGAGCGGGATGAGCAGTTCTTC. The J gene is TRBJ2-1, the V gene TRBV7-9, with a possible D match to TRBD2 (6 bases). The CDR3 covers 12 residues. Germline CDR1 and CDR2: SEHNR and FQNEAQ (reference sequence). With 1 base removed from V and 8 bases from J, the gap between germline ends came to 6 bases.

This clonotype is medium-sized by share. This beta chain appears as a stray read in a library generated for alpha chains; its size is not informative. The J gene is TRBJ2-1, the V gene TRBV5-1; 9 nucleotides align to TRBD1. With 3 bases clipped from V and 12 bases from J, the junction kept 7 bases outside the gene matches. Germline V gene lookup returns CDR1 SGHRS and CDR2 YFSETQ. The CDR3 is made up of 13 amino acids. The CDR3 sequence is CASSSGTGRLQFF. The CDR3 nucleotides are TGCGCCAGCAGCTCAGGGACAGGGAGGTTGCAGTTCTTC. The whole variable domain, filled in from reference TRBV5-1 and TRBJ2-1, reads KAGVTQTPRYLIKTRGQQVTLSCSPISGHRSVSWYQQTPGQGLQFLFEYFSETQRNKGNFPGRFSGRQFSNSRSEMNVSTLELGDSALYLCASSSGTGRLQFFGPGTRLTVL.

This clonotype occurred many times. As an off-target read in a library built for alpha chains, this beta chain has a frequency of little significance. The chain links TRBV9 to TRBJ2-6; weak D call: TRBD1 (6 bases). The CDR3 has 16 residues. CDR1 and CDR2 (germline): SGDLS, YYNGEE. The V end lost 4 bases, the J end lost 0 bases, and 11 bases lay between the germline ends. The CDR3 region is CASSSDRSSGANVLTF. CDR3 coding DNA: TGTGCCAGCAGCTCGGACAGAAGCTCTGGGGCCAACGTCCTGACTTTC.

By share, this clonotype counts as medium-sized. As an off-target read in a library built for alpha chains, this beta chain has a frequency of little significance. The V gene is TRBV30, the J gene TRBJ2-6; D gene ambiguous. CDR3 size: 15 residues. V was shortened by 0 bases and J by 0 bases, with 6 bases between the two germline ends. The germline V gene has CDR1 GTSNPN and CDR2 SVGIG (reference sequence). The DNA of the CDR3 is TGTGCCTGGAGTGTACTGGGCTCTGGGGCCAACGTCCTGACTTTC. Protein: CAWSVLGSGANVLTF. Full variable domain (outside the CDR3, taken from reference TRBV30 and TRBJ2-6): SQTIHQWPATLVQPVGSPLSLECTVEGTSNPNLYWYRQAAGRGLQLLFYSVGIGQISSEVPQNLSASRPQDRQFILSSKKLLLSDSGFYLCAWSVLGSGANVLTFGAGSRLTVL.

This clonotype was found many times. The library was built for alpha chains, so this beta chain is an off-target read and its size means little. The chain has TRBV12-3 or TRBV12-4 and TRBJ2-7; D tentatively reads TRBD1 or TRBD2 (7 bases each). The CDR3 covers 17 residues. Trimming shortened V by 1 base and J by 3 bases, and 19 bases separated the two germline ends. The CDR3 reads CASSLVTGRGRVYEQYF. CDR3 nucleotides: TGTGCCAGCAGTTTAGTGACAGGGCGCGGGAGAGTCTACGAGCAGTACTTC.

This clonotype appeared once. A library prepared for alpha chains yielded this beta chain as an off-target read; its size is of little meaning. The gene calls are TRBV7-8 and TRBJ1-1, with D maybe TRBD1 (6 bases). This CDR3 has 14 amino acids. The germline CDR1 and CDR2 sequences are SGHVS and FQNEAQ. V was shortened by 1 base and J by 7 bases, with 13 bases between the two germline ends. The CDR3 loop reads CASSLGGQTHEAFF. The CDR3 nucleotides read TGTGCCAGCAGCTTAGGGGGGCAGACCCATGAAGCTTTCTTT.

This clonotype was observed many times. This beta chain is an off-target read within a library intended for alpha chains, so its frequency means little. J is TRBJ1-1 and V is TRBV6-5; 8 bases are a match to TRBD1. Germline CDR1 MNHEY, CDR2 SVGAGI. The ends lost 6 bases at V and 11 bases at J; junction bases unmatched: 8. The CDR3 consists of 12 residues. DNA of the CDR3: TGTGCCAGCAGCCATCGACAGGGGACGGCTTTCTTT. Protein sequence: CASSHRQGTAFF.

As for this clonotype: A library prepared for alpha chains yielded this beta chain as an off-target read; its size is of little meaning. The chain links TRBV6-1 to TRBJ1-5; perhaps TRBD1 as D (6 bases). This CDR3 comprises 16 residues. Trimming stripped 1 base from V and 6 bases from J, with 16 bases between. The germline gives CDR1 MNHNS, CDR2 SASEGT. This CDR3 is CASSEGAGVGGQPQHF. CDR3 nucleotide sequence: TGTGCCAGCAGTGAAGGGGCAGGGGTAGGAGGTCAGCCCCAGCATTTT.

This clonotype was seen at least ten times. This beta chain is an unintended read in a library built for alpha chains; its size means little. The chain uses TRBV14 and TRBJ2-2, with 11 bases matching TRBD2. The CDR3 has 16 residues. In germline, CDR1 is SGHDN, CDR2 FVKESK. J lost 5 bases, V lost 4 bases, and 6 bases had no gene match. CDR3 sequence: CASSRTSGRGTGELFF. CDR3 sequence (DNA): TGTGCCAGCAGCCGTACTAGCGGGAGAGGGACCGGGGAGCTGTTTTTT.

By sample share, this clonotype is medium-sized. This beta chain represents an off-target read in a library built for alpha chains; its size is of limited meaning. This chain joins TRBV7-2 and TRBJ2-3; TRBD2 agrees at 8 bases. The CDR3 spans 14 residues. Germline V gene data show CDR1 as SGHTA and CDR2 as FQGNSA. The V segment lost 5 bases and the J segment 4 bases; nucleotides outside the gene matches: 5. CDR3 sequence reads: CASSKAGAADTQYF. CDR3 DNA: TGTGCCAGCAGCAAAGCGGGGGCCGCAGATACGCAGTATTTT. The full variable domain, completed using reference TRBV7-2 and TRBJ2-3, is GAGVSQSPSNKVTEKGKDVELRCDPISGHTALYWYRQSLGQGLEFLIYFQGNSAPDKSGLPSDRFSAERTGGSVSTLTIQRTQQEDSAVYLCASSKAGAADTQYFGPGTRLTVL.

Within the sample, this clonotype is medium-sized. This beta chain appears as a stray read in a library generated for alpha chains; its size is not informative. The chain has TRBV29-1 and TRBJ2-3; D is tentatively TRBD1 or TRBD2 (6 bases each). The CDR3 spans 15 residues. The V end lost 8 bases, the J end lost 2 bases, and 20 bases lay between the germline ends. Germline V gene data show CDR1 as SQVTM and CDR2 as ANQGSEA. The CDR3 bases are TGCAGCTCCAAGGGGGGTAGCGAACCCACAGATACGCAGTATTTT. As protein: CSSKGGSEPTDTQYF.

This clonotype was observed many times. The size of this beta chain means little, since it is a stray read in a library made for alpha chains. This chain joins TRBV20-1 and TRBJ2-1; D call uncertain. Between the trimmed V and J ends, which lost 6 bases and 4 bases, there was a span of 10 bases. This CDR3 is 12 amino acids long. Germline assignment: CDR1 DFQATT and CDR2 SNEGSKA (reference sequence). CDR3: CSAGTGYNEQFF. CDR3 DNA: TGCAGTGCCGGTACGGGTTACAATGAGCAGTTCTTC.

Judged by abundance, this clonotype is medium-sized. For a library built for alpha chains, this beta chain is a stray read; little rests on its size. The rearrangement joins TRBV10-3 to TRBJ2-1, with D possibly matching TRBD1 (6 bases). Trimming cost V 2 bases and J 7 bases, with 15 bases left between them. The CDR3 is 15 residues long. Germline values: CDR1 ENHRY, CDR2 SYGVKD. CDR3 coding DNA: TGTGCCATCAGTGAGATAAAGGGGGAGAGGAATGAGCAGTTCTTC. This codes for CAISEIKGERNEQFF.

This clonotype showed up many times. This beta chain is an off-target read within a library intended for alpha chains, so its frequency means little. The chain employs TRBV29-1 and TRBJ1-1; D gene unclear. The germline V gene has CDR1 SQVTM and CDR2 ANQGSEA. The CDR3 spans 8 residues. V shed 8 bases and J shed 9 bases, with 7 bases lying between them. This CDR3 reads CSPDQAFF. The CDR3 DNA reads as TGCAGCCCTGATCAAGCTTTCTTT.

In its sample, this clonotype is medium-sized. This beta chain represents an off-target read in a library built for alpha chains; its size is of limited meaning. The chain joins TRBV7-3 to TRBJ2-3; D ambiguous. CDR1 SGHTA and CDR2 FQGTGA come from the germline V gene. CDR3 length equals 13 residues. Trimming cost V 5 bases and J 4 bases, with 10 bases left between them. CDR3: CASSLVRADTQYF. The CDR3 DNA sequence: TGTGCCAGCAGCCTAGTCCGGGCAGATACGCAGTATTTT. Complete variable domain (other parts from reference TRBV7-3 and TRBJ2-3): GAGVSQTPSNKVTEKGKYVELRCDPISGHTALYWYRQSLGQGPEFLIYFQGTGAADDSGLPNDRFFAVRPEGSVSTLKIQRTERGDSAVYLCASSLVRADTQYFGPGTRLTVL.

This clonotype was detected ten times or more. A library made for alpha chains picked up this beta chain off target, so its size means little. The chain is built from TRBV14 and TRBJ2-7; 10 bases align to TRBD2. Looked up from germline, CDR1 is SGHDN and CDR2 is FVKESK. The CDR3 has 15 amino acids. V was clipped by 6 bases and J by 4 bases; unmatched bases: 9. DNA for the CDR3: TGTGCCAGCAGGCGGACTAGCGGAGTATCTTACGAGCAGTACTTC. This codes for CASRRTSGVSYEQYF.

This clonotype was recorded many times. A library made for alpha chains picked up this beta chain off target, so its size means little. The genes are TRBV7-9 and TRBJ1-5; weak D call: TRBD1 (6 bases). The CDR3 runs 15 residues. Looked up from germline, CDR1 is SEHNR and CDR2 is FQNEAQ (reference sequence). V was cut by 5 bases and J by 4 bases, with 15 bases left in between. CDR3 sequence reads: CASSLSGGYNQPQHF. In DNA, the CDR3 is TGTGCCAGCAGCCTCTCGGGGGGCTATAATCAGCCCCAGCATTTT.

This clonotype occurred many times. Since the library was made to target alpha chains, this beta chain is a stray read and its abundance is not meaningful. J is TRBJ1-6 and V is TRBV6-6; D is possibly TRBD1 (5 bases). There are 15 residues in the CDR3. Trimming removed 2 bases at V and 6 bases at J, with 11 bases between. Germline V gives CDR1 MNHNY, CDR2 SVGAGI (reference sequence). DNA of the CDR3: TGTGCCAGCAGTTACGGCGGGGGTCGTAATTCACCCCTCCACTTT. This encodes CASSYGGGRNSPLHF.

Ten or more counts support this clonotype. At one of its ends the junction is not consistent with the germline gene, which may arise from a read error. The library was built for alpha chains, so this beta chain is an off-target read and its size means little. CDR3 in DNA: TGTGCCAGCACCCACCGTAGACTAGCGGGAGGTTTAAAAAATGAGCAGTTC. This codes for CASTHRRLAGGLKNEQF. The V call is TRBV6-6, the J call TRBJ2-1; 13 bases agree with TRBD2. The CDR3 length is 17 residues. Germline-derived CDR1 and CDR2 are MNHNY and SVGAGI (reference sequence).

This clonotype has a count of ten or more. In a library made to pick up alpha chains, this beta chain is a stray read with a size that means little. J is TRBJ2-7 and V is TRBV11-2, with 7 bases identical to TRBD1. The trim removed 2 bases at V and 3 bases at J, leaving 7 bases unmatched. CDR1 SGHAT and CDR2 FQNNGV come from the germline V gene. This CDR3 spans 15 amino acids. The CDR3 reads CASSLTSGTDYEQYF. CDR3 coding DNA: TGTGCCAGCAGCTTAACCTCCGGGACAGACTACGAGCAGTACTTC.

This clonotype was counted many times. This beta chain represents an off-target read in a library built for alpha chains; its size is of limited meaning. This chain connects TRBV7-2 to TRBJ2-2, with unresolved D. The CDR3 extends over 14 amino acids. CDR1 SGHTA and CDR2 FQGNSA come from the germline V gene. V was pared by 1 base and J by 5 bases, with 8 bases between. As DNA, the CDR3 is TGTGCCAGCAGCTTAGGCTCTATTACCGGGGAGCTGTTTTTT. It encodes CASSLGSITGELFF.

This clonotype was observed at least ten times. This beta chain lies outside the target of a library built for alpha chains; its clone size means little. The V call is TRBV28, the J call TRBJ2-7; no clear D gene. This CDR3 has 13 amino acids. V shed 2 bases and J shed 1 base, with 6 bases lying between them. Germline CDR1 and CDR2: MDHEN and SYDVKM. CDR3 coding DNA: TGTGCCAGCAGTTTAGGCAGTTCCTACGAGCAGTACGTC. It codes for CASSLGSSYEQYV.

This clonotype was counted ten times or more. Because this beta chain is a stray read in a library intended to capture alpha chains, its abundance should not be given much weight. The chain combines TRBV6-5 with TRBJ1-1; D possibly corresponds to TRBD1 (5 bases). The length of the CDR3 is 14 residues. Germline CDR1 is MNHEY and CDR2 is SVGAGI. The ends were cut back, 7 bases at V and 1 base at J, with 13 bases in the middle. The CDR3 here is CASIKGASNTEAFF. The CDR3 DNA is TGTGCCAGCATTAAAGGGGCCTCGAACACTGAAGCTTTCTTT.

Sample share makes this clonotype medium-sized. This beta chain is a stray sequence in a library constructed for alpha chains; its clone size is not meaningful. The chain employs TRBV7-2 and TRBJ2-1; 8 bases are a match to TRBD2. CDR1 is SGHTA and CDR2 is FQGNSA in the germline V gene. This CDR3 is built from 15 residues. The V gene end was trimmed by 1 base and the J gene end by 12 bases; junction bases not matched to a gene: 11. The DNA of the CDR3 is TGTGCCAGCAGCTTAGAGACTAGCGCCTGGCAGGCGCAGTTCTTC. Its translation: CASSLETSAWQAQFF. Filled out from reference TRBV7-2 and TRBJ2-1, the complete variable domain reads GAGVSQSPSNKVTEKGKDVELRCDPISGHTALYWYRQSLGQGLEFLIYFQGNSAPDKSGLPSDRFSAERTGGSVSTLTIQRTQQEDSAVYLCASSLETSAWQAQFFGPGTRLTVL.